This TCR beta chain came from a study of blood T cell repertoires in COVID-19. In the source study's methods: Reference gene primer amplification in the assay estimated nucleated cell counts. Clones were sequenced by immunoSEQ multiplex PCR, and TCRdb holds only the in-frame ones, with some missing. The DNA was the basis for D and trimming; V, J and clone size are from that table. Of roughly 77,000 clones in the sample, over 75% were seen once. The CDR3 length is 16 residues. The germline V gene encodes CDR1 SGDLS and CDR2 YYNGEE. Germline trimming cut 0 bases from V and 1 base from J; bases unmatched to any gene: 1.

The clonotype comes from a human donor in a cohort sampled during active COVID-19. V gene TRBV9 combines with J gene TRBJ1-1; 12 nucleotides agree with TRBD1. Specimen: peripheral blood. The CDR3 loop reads CASSVGDRGRNTEAFF. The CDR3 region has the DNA TGTGCCAGCAGCGTAGGGGACAGGGGGCGGAACACTGAAGCTTTCTTT. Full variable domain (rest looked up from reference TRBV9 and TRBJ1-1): DSGVTQTPKHLITATGQRVTLRCSPRSGDLSVYWYQQSLDQGLQFLIQYYNGEERAKGNILERFSAQQFPDLHSELNLSSLELGDSALYFCASSVGDRGRNTEAFFGQGTRLTVV.